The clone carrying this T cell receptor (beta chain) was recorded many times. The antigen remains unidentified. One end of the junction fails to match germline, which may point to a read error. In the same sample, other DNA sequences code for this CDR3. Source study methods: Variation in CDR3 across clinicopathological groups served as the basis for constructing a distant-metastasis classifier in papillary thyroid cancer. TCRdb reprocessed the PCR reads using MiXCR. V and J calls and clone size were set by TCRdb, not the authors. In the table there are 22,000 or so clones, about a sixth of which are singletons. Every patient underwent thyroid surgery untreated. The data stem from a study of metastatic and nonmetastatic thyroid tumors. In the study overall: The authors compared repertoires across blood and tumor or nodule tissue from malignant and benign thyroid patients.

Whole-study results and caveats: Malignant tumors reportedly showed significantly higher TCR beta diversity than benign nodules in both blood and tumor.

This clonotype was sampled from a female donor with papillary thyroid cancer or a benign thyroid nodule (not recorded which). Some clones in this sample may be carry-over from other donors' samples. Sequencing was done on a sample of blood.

CDR3 coding DNA: TGTGCCAGCAGTTTTACGTCTGGCCAGCCCCAGCACTTT. Residues: CASSFTSGQPQHF. The rearrangement links TRBV28 to TRBJ1-5; D remains unclear. The CDR3 has 13 amino acids. Germline V gene sequence: CDR1 MDHEN, CDR2 SYDVKM.